This TCR beta chain was sequenced during a study of T cell changes during pregnancy in multiple sclerosis. CDR1 and CDR2 from the germline V gene are SGHTA and FQGTGA. CDR3 size: 16 residues. Losses at the gene ends were 2 bases for V and 1 base for J; bases not matched to a gene: 4. This table comes from immunoSEQ multiplex PCR, and its TCRdb copy is limited to in-frame clones, with some not included. Of some 76,000 clones listed, 85% to 95% were seen once; the top ten hold around 0.3%. Here the sequenced sample was CD4+ T cells from peripheral blood mononuclear cells, taken after pregnancy. This receptor was obtained from a female donor with multiple sclerosis, enrolled in a pregnancy study. The V call is TRBV7-3, the J call TRBJ2-2, with 7 bases matching TRBD2. The CDR3 spells CASSLQASGNTGELFF. As DNA, the CDR3 is TGTGCCAGCAGCTTACAGGCTAGCGGGAACACCGGGGAGCTGTTTTTT.